The present T cell receptor (beta chain) was sequenced within a study of blood T cell repertoires in COVID-19. Background on the study: Collection of acute and convalescent COVID-19 samples took place in the United States, Italy and Spain. In each case, the material was cDNA or gDNA derived from T cells, B-cell-depleted T cells, or PBMCs.

Germline trimming cut 4 bases from V and 4 bases from J; bases unmatched to any gene: 5. CDR1 is SGDLS and CDR2 is YYNGEE in the germline V gene. CDR3 length: 15 residues. Original methodology: Counts of nucleated cells, estimated from reference gene primer amplification, were obtained. Here immunoSEQ multiplex PCR was the method, and the copy in TCRdb shows in-frame clones only, minus some. Clone size and the V and J calls come from that table; the DNA yielded D and trimming. The sample has roughly 74,000 clones, 84% seen once. The origin of this receptor is a man aged 65-85 years with acute or convalescent COVID-19. Sequencing was carried out using peripheral blood. The chain recombines TRBV9 with TRBJ1-4, with 9 bases that match TRBD1. CDR3 residues: CASSTGDRDNEKLFF. CDR3 nucleotides: TGTGCCAGCAGCACGGGGGACAGGGATAATGAAAAACTGTTTTTT.